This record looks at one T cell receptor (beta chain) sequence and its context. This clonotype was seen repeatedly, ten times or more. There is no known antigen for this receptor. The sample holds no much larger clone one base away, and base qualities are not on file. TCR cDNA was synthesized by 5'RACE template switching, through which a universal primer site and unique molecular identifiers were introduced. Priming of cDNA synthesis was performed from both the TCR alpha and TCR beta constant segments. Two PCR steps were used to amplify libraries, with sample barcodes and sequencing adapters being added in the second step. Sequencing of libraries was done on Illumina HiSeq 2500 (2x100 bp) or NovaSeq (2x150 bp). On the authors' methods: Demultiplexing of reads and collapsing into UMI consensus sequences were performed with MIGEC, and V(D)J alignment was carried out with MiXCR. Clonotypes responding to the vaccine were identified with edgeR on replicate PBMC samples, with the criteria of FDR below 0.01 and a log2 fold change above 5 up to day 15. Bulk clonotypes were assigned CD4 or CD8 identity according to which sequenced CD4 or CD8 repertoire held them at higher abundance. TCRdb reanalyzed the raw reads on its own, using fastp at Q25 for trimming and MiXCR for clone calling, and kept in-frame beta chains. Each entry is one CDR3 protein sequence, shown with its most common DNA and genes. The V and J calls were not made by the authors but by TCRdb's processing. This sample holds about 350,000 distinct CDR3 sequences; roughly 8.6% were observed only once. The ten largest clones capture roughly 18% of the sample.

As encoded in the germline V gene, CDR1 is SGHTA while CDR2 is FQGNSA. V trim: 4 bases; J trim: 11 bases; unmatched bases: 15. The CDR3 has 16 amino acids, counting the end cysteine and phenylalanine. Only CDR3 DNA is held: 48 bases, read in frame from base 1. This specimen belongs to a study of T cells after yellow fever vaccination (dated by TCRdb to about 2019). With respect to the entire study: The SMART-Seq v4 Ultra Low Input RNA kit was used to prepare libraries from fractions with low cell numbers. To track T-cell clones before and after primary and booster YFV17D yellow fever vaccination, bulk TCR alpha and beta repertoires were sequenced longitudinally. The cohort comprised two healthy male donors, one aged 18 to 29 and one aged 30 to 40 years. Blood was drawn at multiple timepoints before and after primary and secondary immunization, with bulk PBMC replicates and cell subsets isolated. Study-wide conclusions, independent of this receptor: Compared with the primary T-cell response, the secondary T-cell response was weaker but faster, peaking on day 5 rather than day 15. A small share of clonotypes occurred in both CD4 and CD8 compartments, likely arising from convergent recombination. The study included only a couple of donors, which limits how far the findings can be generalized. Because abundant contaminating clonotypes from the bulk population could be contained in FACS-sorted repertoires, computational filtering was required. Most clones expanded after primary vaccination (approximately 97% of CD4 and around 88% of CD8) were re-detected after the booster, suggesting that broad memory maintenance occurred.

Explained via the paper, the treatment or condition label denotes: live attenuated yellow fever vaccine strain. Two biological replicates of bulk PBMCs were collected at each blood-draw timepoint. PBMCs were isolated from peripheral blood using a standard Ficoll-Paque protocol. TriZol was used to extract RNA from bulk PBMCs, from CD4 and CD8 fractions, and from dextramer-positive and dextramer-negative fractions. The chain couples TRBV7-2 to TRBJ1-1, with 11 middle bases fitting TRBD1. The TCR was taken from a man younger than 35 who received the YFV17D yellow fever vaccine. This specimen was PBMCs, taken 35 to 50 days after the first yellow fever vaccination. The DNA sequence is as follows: TGTGCCAGCAGCTCCTCTGGACAGGGGGCTTTCCCGAGGGCTTTCTTT. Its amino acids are CASSSSGQGAFPRAFF.